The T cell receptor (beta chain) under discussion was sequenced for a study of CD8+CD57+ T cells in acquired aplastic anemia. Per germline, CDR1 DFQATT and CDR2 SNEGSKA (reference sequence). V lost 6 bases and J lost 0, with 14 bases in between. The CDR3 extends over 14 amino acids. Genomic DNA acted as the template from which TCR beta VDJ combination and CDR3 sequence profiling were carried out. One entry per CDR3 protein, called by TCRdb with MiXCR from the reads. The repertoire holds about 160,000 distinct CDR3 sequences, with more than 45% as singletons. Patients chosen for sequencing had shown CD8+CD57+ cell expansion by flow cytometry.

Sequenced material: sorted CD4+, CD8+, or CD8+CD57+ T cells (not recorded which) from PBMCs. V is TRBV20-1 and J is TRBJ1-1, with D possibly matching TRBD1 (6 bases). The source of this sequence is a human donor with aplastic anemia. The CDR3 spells CSAKIDRLNTEAFF. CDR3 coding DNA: TGCAGTGCAAAGATCGACAGGTTGAACACTGAAGCTTTCTTT.